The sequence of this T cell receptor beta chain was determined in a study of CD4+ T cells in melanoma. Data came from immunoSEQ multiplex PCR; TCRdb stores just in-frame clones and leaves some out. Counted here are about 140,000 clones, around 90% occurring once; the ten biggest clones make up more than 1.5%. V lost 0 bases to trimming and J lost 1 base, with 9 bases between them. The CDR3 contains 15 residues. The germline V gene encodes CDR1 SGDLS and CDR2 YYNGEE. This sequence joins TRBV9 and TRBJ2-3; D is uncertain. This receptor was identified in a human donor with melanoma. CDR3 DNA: TGTGCCAGCAGCGTAGAGCCAACACGCACAGATACGCAGTATTTT. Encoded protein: CASSVEPTRTDTQYF.